The 29 T cell receptor beta chains given below trace back to one sample, sequenced in a study of molecular identifiers for immune sequencing clone quantification. In TCRdb, the PCR reads were re-called with MiXCR into one record per CDR3 protein. The sample records some 320,000 distinct CDR3 sequences, roughly a quarter being singletons. Sequenced sample: naive CD8+ T cells from blood, with Jurkat cell RNA spiked in. Subset defined: FACS-sorted CD8+CD4-CCR7+CD45RA+ naive T cells. These receptors originate from a human donor in good health. Some libraries in this study had Jurkat cell RNA spiked in.

There are many counts of this clonotype. The chain has TRBV20-1 and TRBJ2-3; maybe TRBD2 (6 bases). Between the trimmed V and J ends, which lost 0 bases and 5 bases, there was a span of 15 bases. This CDR3 region has 15 residues. The germline gives CDR1 DFQATT, CDR2 SNEGSKA (reference sequence). Written as DNA, the CDR3 is TGCAGTGCTAGAGATCTAGCGATAGTAGGAGATACGCAGTATTTT. It encodes CSARDLAIVGDTQYF.

A note on this clonotype: Possible read error: a much larger clone is one base away. The chain carries TRBV6-2 or TRBV6-3 and TRBJ1-5; a possible D gene is TRBD1 (6 bases). The CDR3 spans 14 residues. Germline CDR1 reads MNHEY; CDR2 reads SVGEGT. Written as DNA, the CDR3 is TGTGCCAGCAGAAGACAGGATAGCAATCAGCCCCTGCATTTT. This codes for CASRRQDSNQPLHF.

The gene calls are TRBV11-2 and TRBJ2-1; maybe TRBD2 (5 bases). CDR1 is SGHAT and CDR2 is FQNNGV in the germline V gene. This CDR3 has 12 residues. Deletions cut 7 bases from V and 7 bases from J, with 11 bases between. CDR3 in amino acids: CASNLRGNEQFF. CDR3 nucleotides: TGTGCCAGCAACCTTCGAGGGAATGAGCAGTTCTTC.

To note about this clonotype: A read error is possible here, since a much larger clone lies one base away. The chain couples TRBV28 to TRBJ1-5; D unclear. The CDR3 loop spans 16 amino acids. V gave up 4 bases and J gave up 6 bases, with 19 bases separating them. Germline V gene data show CDR1 as MDHEN and CDR2 as SYDVKM. The CDR3 DNA is TGTGCCAGCAGTTCCGGAAGTCACCCGATGTCTCAGCCCCAGCATTTT. Its protein product is CASSSGSHPMSQPQHF. The full variable domain, with the rest looked up from reference TRBV28 and TRBJ1-5, is DVKVTQSSRYLVKRTGEKVFLECVQDMDHENMFWYRQDPGLGLRLIYFSYDVKMKEKGDIPEGYSVSREKKERFSLILESASTNQTSMYLCASSSGSHPMSQPQHFGDGTRLSIL.

Only a few counts were recorded for this clonotype. V and J are TRBV7-9 and TRBJ2-3; TRBD2 aligns across 10 bases. This CDR3 comprises 15 residues. Germline CDR1 and CDR2: SEHNR and FQNEAQ (reference sequence). V was pared by 2 bases and J by 4 bases, with 3 bases of the junction left unmatched. CDR3 DNA: TGTGCCAGCAGCTTACAGCGGGGGGGGGCAGATACGCAGTATTTT. It specifies CASSLQRGGADTQYF.

This clonotype has a count of ten or more. The chain carries TRBV5-1 and TRBJ2-1, with D possibly matching TRBD2 (5 bases). Trimming shortened V by 2 bases and J by 0 bases, and 9 bases separated the two germline ends. This CDR3 region has 15 residues. Germline values: CDR1 SGHRS, CDR2 YFSETQ. The CDR3, as DNA: TGCGCCAGCAGCTTTGAGGGAAGCTCCTACAATGAGCAGTTCTTC. Encoded protein: CASSFEGSSYNEQFF.

This clonotype was found a few times. The rearrangement uses TRBV11-2 and TRBJ2-5; TRBD2 matches 12 bases. V was clipped by 1 base and J by 1 base; unmatched bases: 10. The CDR3 contains 19 residues. Germline lookup yields CDR1 SGHAT and CDR2 FQNNGV. For the CDR3, the DNA is TGTGCCAGCAGCTTAGGAGACGGACTAGCGGGGATATTCCAAGAGACCCAGTACTTC. This codes for CASSLGDGLAGIFQETQYF.

The chain carries TRBV4-1 and TRBJ2-6; no definite D call. Per the germline V gene, CDR1 is MGHRA and CDR2 is YSYEKL. Deletions cut 3 bases from V and 2 bases from J, with 11 bases between. The CDR3 is 16 residues long. The CDR3 nucleotides read TGCGCCAGCAGCCAGCCAGACACCCCTGGGGCCAACGTCCTGACTTTC. The encoded protein is CASSQPDTPGANVLTF.

This clonotype occurred many times. V usage is TRBV7-3 and J usage is TRBJ2-7, with 9 bases matching TRBD2. The V gene end was trimmed by 3 bases and the J gene end by 6 bases; junction bases not matched to a gene: 6. CDR3 size: 14 residues. CDR1 SGHTA and CDR2 FQGTGA come from the germline V gene. Written as DNA, the CDR3 is TGTGCCAGCAGCTTGGCGGGAGGGCCGGGCGAGCAGTACTTC. Residues: CASSLAGGPGEQYF.

The chain is built from TRBV13 and TRBJ2-5; TRBD2 agrees at 8 bases. The CDR3 runs 15 residues. Unmatched junction bases numbered 7, after V lost 5 bases and J lost 2 bases. Germline V gene data show CDR1 as PRHDT and CDR2 as FYEKMQ (reference sequence). CDR3 bases: TGTGCCAGCAGCCCTCAGCGGGGGCAACAAGAGACCCAGTACTTC. It encodes CASSPQRGQQETQYF.

Many counts were recorded for this clonotype. The chain has TRBV27 and TRBJ2-3, with D unclear. The CDR3 totals 11 residues. Germline CDR1 is MNHEY and CDR2 is SMNVEV (reference sequence). Deletions cut 6 bases from V and 5 bases from J, with 6 bases between. CDR3 sequence reads: CASSFGDTQYF. The CDR3 DNA follows: TGTGCCAGCAGCTTTGGAGATACGCAGTATTTT.

This clonotype was found many times. The chain joins TRBV5-1 to TRBJ2-1, with TRBD1 matching 10 bases. After removal of 3 bases from V and 2 bases from J, the junction contained 2 bases not matched to a gene. CDR3 length: 15 amino acids. Per the germline V gene, CDR1 is SGHRS and CDR2 is YFSETQ. The CDR3 region is CASSSGTGAYNEQFF. The CDR3, as DNA: TGCGCCAGCAGCTCTGGGACAGGGGCCTACAATGAGCAGTTCTTC.

A word on this clonotype: An end of the junction does not agree with germline; a read error may underlie this. The chain combines TRBV7-2 with TRBJ2-3; the match to TRBD2 covers 11 bases. Germline V gene sequence: CDR1 SGHTA, CDR2 FQGNSA. CDR3 size: 15 residues. The CDR3 loop is CASSRLAGPTNTQYF. In DNA, the CDR3 is TGTGCCAGCAGCCGACTAGCGGGGCCCACAAATACGCAGTATTTT.

The chain joins TRBV20-1 to TRBJ2-3, with D perhaps matching TRBD1 (5 bases). The CDR3 has 15 residues. Trimming took off 1 base at V and 3 bases at J, with 14 bases between the two ends. Germline loops: CDR1 DFQATT, CDR2 SNEGSKA (reference sequence). DNA of the CDR3: TGCAGTGCTAGAGCTAAAGACAGTTGGACAGATACGCAGTATTTT. Translating gives CSARAKDSWTDTQYF.

This clonotype has a count of ten or more. The chain employs TRBV2 and TRBJ2-3; 12 bases align to TRBD2. The junction had 12 bases not matched to a gene; V was cut back by 4 bases and J by 1 base. Looked up from germline, CDR1 is SNHLY and CDR2 is FYNNEI. The CDR3 has 19 residues. The CDR3 DNA reads TGTGCCAGCAGTGGAAGCGTGGCTAGCGGGAGGGCCCGCACAGATACGCAGTATTTT. Translating it yields CASSGSVASGRARTDTQYF.

The chain combines TRBV7-2 with TRBJ2-7; D gene uncertain. Germline V gene lookup returns CDR1 SGHTA and CDR2 FQGNSA. The ends were cut back, 5 bases at V and 6 bases at J, with 20 bases in the middle. The CDR3 length is 15 residues. Here the CDR3 DNA reads TGTGCCAGCAGCCCCAGTTTTCATTTGGATTGCGAGCAGTACTTC. Amino acids: CASSPSFHLDCEQYF.

This clonotype was seen repeatedly, ten times or more. V and J are TRBV29-1 and TRBJ2-3; tentatively, D is TRBD1 (5 bases). The CDR3 has 12 amino acids. V was trimmed by 2 bases and J by 3 bases, leaving 6 bases between them. CDR1 is SQVTM and CDR2 is ANQGSEA in the germline V gene. The DNA for the CDR3 is TGCAGCGTTGAACAGGGTACAGATACGCAGTATTTT. Translating it yields CSVEQGTDTQYF.

This clonotype was seen many times. The genes are TRBV28 and TRBJ2-3, with 13 bases identical to TRBD2. The CDR3 contains 16 residues. The germline V gene encodes CDR1 MDHEN and CDR2 SYDVKM. V lost 8 bases and J lost 0; bases outside the gene matches: 5. CDR3: CASRTSGGSSTDTQYF. DNA for the CDR3: TGTGCCAGCCGGACTAGCGGGGGATCTAGCACAGATACGCAGTATTTT. The full variable domain, completed using reference TRBV28 and TRBJ2-3, is DVKVTQSSRYLVKRTGEKVFLECVQDMDHENMFWYRQDPGLGLRLIYFSYDVKMKEKGDIPEGYSVSREKKERFSLILESASTNQTSMYLCASRTSGGSSTDTQYFGPGTRLTVL.

This clonotype has just a few counts. The chain recombines TRBV2 with TRBJ1-3; D not certain. The CDR3 runs 12 residues. The germline gives CDR1 SNHLY, CDR2 FYNNEI. V was shortened by 8 bases and J by 3 bases, with 8 bases between the two germline ends. CDR3 in DNA: TGTGCCAGCCCTATTAATGGAAACACCATATATTTT. Protein: CASPINGNTIYF.

A word on this clonotype: With a much larger clone just one base away, this may be a read error. The V and J genes are TRBV7-2 and TRBJ2-5, with 8 bases that match TRBD2. Germline assignment: CDR1 SGHTA and CDR2 FQGNSA. The CDR3 extends over 15 amino acids. V lost 4 bases and J lost 5; bases outside the gene matches: 9. CDR3 in amino acids: CASSSTSGSRETQYF. CDR3 nucleotide sequence: TGTGCCAGCAGCTCCACTAGCGGATCGAGGGAGACCCAGTACTTC. The complete variable domain, with remaining parts taken from reference TRBV7-2 and TRBJ2-5, reads GAGVSQSPSNKVTEKGKDVELRCDPISGHTALYWYRQSLGQGLEFLIYFQGNSAPDKSGLPSDRFSAERTGGSVSTLTIQRTQQEDSAVYLCASSSTSGSRETQYFGPGTRLLVL.

This clonotype has a count of ten or more. J is TRBJ1-1 and V is TRBV6-5, with D possibly TRBD1 on 5 matching bases. This CDR3 spans 14 amino acids. Trimming stripped 6 bases from V and 2 bases from J, with 13 bases between. The germline V gene encodes CDR1 MNHEY and CDR2 SVGAGI. CDR3 DNA sequence: TGTGCCAGCAGCCCAACTGACAGCAACACTGAAGCTTTCTTT. This sequence encodes CASSPTDSNTEAFF.

The chain employs TRBV7-8 and TRBJ1-1, with a weak D call TRBD1 (5 bases). There are 13 residues in the CDR3. Germline V gives CDR1 SGHVS, CDR2 FQNEAQ. Between the trimmed V and J ends, which lost 1 base and 7 bases, there was a span of 10 bases. The CDR3 DNA is TGTGCCAGCAGCTTAGGGGTAGGGGATGAAGCTTTCTTT. Its protein is CASSLGVGDEAFF.

The J gene is TRBJ1-1, the V gene TRBV4-3; D call uncertain. V lost 2 bases and J 6 bases, leaving 19 bases between the germline ends. This CDR3 has 16 residues. Per the germline V gene, CDR1 is LGHNA and CDR2 is YSLEER. CDR3 region: CASSQSRTRAFPEAFF. CDR3 nucleotides: TGCGCCAGCAGCCAATCCCGGACTCGAGCTTTTCCTGAAGCTTTCTTT.

This clonotype was counted many times. The chain recombines TRBV2 with TRBJ2-3; the D is unclear. Trimming took off 3 bases at V and 4 bases at J, with 14 bases between the two ends. Germline CDR1 is SNHLY and CDR2 is FYNNEI. This CDR3 is built from 15 residues. CDR3 bases: TGTGCCAGCAGTGATTTGCGAGGCCTATCAGATACGCAGTATTTT. Translated, it gives CASSDLRGLSDTQYF. Variable domain in full (rest from reference TRBV2 and TRBJ2-3): EPEVTQTPSHQVTQMGQEVILRCVPISNHLYFYWYRQILGQKVEFLVSFYNNEISEKSEIFDDQFSVERPDGSNFTLKIRSTKLEDSAMYFCASSDLRGLSDTQYFGPGTRLTVL.

This clonotype has at least ten counts. The V call is TRBV9, the J call TRBJ2-5; D gene uncertain. The CDR3 runs to 13 residues. Trimming left V 4 bases short and J 5 bases short, with 12 bases between. Germline loops: CDR1 SGDLS, CDR2 YYNGEE. The CDR3 protein is CASSIWEGETQYF. In DNA form, the CDR3 reads TGTGCCAGCAGCATCTGGGAAGGCGAGACCCAGTACTTC. Looking up the rest from reference TRBV9 and TRBJ2-5 gives the full variable domain: DSGVTQTPKHLITATGQRVTLRCSPRSGDLSVYWYQQSLDQGLQFLIQYYNGEERAKGNILERFSAQQFPDLHSELNLSSLELGDSALYFCASSIWEGETQYFGPGTRLLVL.

This clonotype was counted many times. The rearrangement links TRBV20-1 to TRBJ2-5, with D possibly being TRBD1 (6 bases). From germline, CDR1 is DFQATT and CDR2 SNEGSKA (reference sequence). With 0 bases removed from V and 0 bases from J, the gap between germline ends came to 11 bases. This CDR3 has 15 amino acids. Here the CDR3 reads CSARDRGTYQETQYF. The CDR3 DNA reads TGCAGTGCTAGAGATCGTGGGACATACCAAGAGACCCAGTACTTC.

At least ten counts were recorded for this clonotype. The chain is built from TRBV6-2 or TRBV6-3 and TRBJ1-5; 8 bases are shared with TRBD1. This CDR3 has 15 amino acids. Trimming at V came to 6 bases and at J to 4 bases, leaving 8 bases not matched to a gene. Per germline, CDR1 MNHEY and CDR2 SVGEGT. This CDR3 is CASSPRTGYNQPQHF. CDR3 nucleotides: TGTGCCAGCAGCCCAAGGACAGGGTATAATCAGCCCCAGCATTTT.

The table lists this clonotype with many counts. The rearrangement links TRBV7-9 to TRBJ1-1; TRBD1 agrees at 7 bases. Germline V gene data show CDR1 as SEHNR and CDR2 as FQNEAQ (reference sequence). The ends lost 8 bases at V and 0 bases at J; junction bases unmatched: 6. The CDR3 length is 14 residues. In DNA form, the CDR3 reads TGTGCCAGCTACAGGGGAGTGATGAACACTGAAGCTTTCTTT. This gives the protein CASYRGVMNTEAFF.

This clonotype came up many times. This sequence joins TRBV3-1 and TRBJ1-1; D not certain. With 1 base removed from V and 11 bases from J, the gap between germline ends came to 11 bases. Per germline, CDR1 LGHDT and CDR2 YNNKEL (reference sequence). The CDR3 totals 12 residues. The CDR3 DNA is TGTGCCAGCAGCCAAGGCTCTCTCGAGGCTTTCTTT. This translates into CASSQGSLEAFF.